This TCR beta chain appears in the sequencing data of a study of OX40 agonist ivuxolimab in advanced cancers. Study at large: Intravenous ivuxolimab was administered to patients every 2 weeks at 0.01 to 10 mg/kg.

The CDR3 runs to 17 residues. CDR1 LNHDA and CDR2 SQIVND come from the germline V gene (reference sequence). J was trimmed by 6 bases and V by 1 base; bases with no gene match: 7. Sequenced by immunoSEQ multiplex PCR; TCRdb stores in-frame clones only, minus some. Of 55,000 to 70,000 clones listed, 83% were seen once; the top ten hold over 1.3%. This clonotype was sampled from an adult with an advanced solid tumor such as melanoma, head and neck, liver or kidney cancer. This rearrangement joins TRBV19 to TRBJ2-1; TRBD2 aligns across 12 bases. Sample: CD4+ or CD8+ T cells sorted from blood, taken in a trial of the OX40 agonist ivuxolimab. As DNA, the CDR3 is TGTGCCAGTAGTATAGGATTGCGGACTAGCGGGGCCAATGAGCAGTTCTTC. Translation gives CASSIGLRTSGANEQFF.